The 25 T cell receptor beta chains below come from one sample, sequenced in a study of T cell repertoires in cytomegalovirus infection. MiXCR, run by TCRdb on the reads, gives a single entry per CDR3 protein. The table lists about 680,000 distinct CDR3 sequences, more than 20% of them singletons. Sequenced input: CD8+ T cells from PBMCs. The receptor set was obtained from a human donor in good health (CMV status not recorded). Some clones in this sample may be carry-over from other donors' samples.

There are a few counts of this clonotype. This rearrangement joins TRBV6-2 or TRBV6-3 to TRBJ1-1, with D perhaps TRBD1 (6 bases). V dropped 0 bases and J dropped 4 bases, with 12 bases sitting between them. This CDR3 has 15 residues. Germline lookup yields CDR1 MNHEY and CDR2 SVGEGT. CDR3: CASSYSVTGSTEAFF. For the CDR3, the DNA is TGTGCCAGCAGTTACTCGGTAACAGGGAGCACTGAAGCTTTCTTT.

This clonotype was counted at least ten times. This rearrangement joins TRBV5-4 to TRBJ2-5; 12 bases are shared with TRBD2. Per germline, CDR1 SGHNT and CDR2 YYREEE (reference sequence). The CDR3 extends over 16 amino acids. The trim removed 4 bases at V and 1 base at J, leaving 5 bases unmatched. DNA for the CDR3: TGTGCCAGCAGCCACGGACTAGCGGGGCTCCAAGAGACCCAGTACTTC. It translates to CASSHGLAGLQETQYF.

This clonotype appeared many times. V gene TRBV7-8 combines with J gene TRBJ2-5; TRBD2 aligns across 8 bases. The germline CDR1 and CDR2 sequences are SGHVS and FQNEAQ. CDR3 length: 16 amino acids. V gave up 1 base and J gave up 0 bases; unmatched junction bases: 4. DNA of the CDR3: TGTGCCAGCAGCTTAGGCATTAGCGGGGACCAAGAGACCCAGTACTTC. Amino acids: CASSLGISGDQETQYF.

This clonotype was recorded at least ten times. The chain has TRBV7-2 and TRBJ2-3, with D uncertain. V lost 7 bases and J 4 bases, leaving 15 bases between the germline ends. The V gene's germline CDR1 is SGHTA and CDR2 FQGNSA. The CDR3 length is 14 residues. CDR3 sequence (DNA): TGTGCCAGCAATAAGGCGTACCCACCAGATACGCAGTATTTT. It yields the protein CASNKAYPPDTQYF.

This clonotype was picked up a small number of times. The chain recombines TRBV28 with TRBJ2-3; 7 positions agree with TRBD1. The CDR3 spans 12 residues. Germline CDR1 reads MDHEN; CDR2 reads SYDVKM. The CDR3 here is CATNDRADTQYF. DNA of the CDR3: TGTGCTACCAATGACAGGGCAGATACGCAGTATTTT.

This clonotype was seen only a few times. The chain recombines TRBV6-1 with TRBJ2-7, with unresolved D. V was shortened by 5 bases and J by 5 bases, with 13 bases between the two germline ends. Germline V lookup: CDR1 MNHNS, CDR2 SASEGT. This CDR3 contains 13 residues. CDR3 protein: CASSKGWENEQYF. The CDR3 region has the DNA TGTGCCAGCAGTAAGGGCTGGGAAAACGAGCAGTACTTC.

This clonotype was seen a handful of times. DNA for the CDR3: TGTGCCAGCAGAGAGGGGGGGGGGGCCTACAATGAGCAGTTCTTC. Its translation: CASREGGGAYNEQFF. This chain joins TRBV12-3 or TRBV12-4 and TRBJ2-1; TRBD2 might be the D (7 bases). The CDR3 is made up of 15 amino acids. V lost 6 bases, J lost 2 bases, and 14 bases lay in between.

The sample holds a few counts of this clonotype. The chain has TRBV29-1 and TRBJ2-1; a possible D gene is TRBD1 (5 bases). Germline V gene lookup returns CDR1 SQVTM and CDR2 ANQGSEA. This CDR3 has 14 residues. Trimming left V 6 bases short and J 1 base short, with 13 bases between. The CDR3 DNA follows: TGCAGCGTACCAGGGTTGAGGTCCTACAATGAGCAGTTCTTC. Its protein is CSVPGLRSYNEQFF.

In its sample, this clonotype was seen a few times. In DNA, the CDR3 is TGTGCCAGCAGCCAGGGACAGGCGACCGGGGCCAACGTCCTGACTTTC. This translates into CASSQGQATGANVLTF. V and J are TRBV4-2 and TRBJ2-6, with 8 bases aligning to TRBD1. The J segment lost 4 bases and the V segment lost 3 bases, leaving 5 bases of the junction unmatched. Germline lookup yields CDR1 LGHNA and CDR2 YNFKEQ. This CDR3 contains 16 residues.

As regards this clonotype: A much larger clone sits a single nucleotide away, making a read error possible. The V and J genes are TRBV7-2 and TRBJ2-1, with D uncertain. Per the germline V gene, CDR1 is SGHTA and CDR2 is FQGNSA. This CDR3 has 14 amino acids. V lost 5 bases and J 7 bases, leaving 15 bases between the germline ends. As DNA, the CDR3 is TGTGCCAGCAGCCTGTTCGGACGCCTTAATGAGCAGTTCTTC. It specifies CASSLFGRLNEQFF.

The CDR3 reads CARSPPDRRDNSPLHF. CDR3 nucleotide sequence: TGTGCCAGAAGCCCCCCGGACAGGCGGGATAATTCACCCCTCCACTTT. The chain uses TRBV7-9 and TRBJ1-6; 7 nucleotides match TRBD1. The V gene's germline CDR1 is SEHNR and CDR2 FQNEAQ (reference sequence). The CDR3 extends over 16 amino acids. After removal of 9 bases from V and 5 bases from J, the junction contained 13 bases not matched to a gene.

This clonotype was counted between two and nine times. The chain links TRBV7-8 to TRBJ2-1; TRBD2 might be the D (5 bases). The CDR3 runs 15 residues. CDR1 SGHVS and CDR2 FQNEAQ come from the germline V gene. V lost 7 bases, J lost 3 bases, and 16 bases lay in between. The CDR3 here is CASMSRVFGYNEQFF. The CDR3 DNA reads TGTGCCAGCATGTCGCGGGTCTTTGGCTACAATGAGCAGTTCTTC.

In its sample, this clonotype was seen many times. V usage is TRBV7-2 and J usage is TRBJ1-1; maybe TRBD1 (5 bases). Per germline, CDR1 SGHTA and CDR2 FQGNSA. V was cut by 1 base and J by 0 bases, with 18 bases left in between. This CDR3 comprises 18 residues. The CDR3 sequence is CASSLGGAGRTLNTEAFF. The CDR3 DNA sequence: TGTGCCAGCAGCTTAGGAGGGGCAGGGCGAACACTGAACACTGAAGCTTTCTTT.

The chain links TRBV15 to TRBJ1-4, with D possibly TRBD1 on 6 matching bases. V was cut by 3 bases and J by 7 bases, with 15 bases left in between. The CDR3 extends over 15 amino acids. Germline CDR1 is LNHNV and CDR2 is YYDKDF (reference sequence). In DNA form, the CDR3 reads TGTGCCACCAGCAGTCAAAACAGGGCCGGTGAAAAACTGTTTTTT. Encoded protein: CATSSQNRAGEKLFF.

This clonotype was recorded a few times. CDR3 sequence reads: CASSYSPTEPNTGELFF. CDR3 nucleotides: TGTGCCAGCAGTTACTCGCCGACAGAACCGAACACCGGGGAGCTGTTTTTT. V and J are TRBV6-5 and TRBJ2-2; D may be TRBD1 (5 bases). This CDR3 spans 17 amino acids. V was clipped by 0 bases and J by 0 bases, with 11 bases between them. The germline V gene encodes CDR1 MNHEY and CDR2 SVGAGI.

This clonotype came up many times. The chain uses TRBV7-8 and TRBJ1-2, with D possibly being TRBD1 (5 bases). Per the germline V gene, CDR1 is SGHVS and CDR2 is FQNEAQ. This CDR3 region has 15 residues. Trimming removed 5 bases from V and 7 bases from J, with 20 bases in between. The CDR3: CASSVKGLAQSGYTF. The DNA of the CDR3 is TGTGCCAGCAGCGTCAAGGGACTCGCCCAGAGTGGCTACACCTTC.

This clonotype was recorded a few times. This sequence joins TRBV28 and TRBJ2-5; D may be TRBD1 (5 bases). This CDR3 contains 15 residues. Looked up from germline, CDR1 is MDHEN and CDR2 is SYDVKM. The V and J ends lost 6 bases and 4 bases respectively, with 18 bases between them. The CDR3 region is CASSTTQDIRETQYF. As DNA, the CDR3 is TGTGCCAGCAGCACCACACAGGACATCCGAGAGACCCAGTACTTC.

J is TRBJ1-1 and V is TRBV14; 8 bases line up with TRBD1. Trimming at V came to 4 bases and at J to 5 bases, leaving 6 bases not matched to a gene. Germline values: CDR1 SGHDN, CDR2 FVKESK. This CDR3 has 14 residues. The CDR3 DNA is TGTGCCAGCAGCCCGTTCAGGGGGCTTACTGAAGCTTTCTTT. Translating it yields CASSPFRGLTEAFF.

This clonotype was picked up many times. The CDR3 loop reads CASTGDDEQFF. The DNA of the CDR3 is TGTGCCAGCACTGGGGATGATGAGCAGTTCTTC. The chain carries TRBV7-6 and TRBJ2-1, with no clear D. Between the trimmed V and J ends, which lost 7 bases and 8 bases, there was a span of 9 bases. Germline loops: CDR1 SGHVS, CDR2 FNYEAQ. The CDR3 is 11 amino acids.

There are a few counts of this clonotype. This sequence joins TRBV15 and TRBJ1-3, with D unresolved. CDR3 length: 17 amino acids. Per germline, CDR1 LNHNV and CDR2 YYDKDF (reference sequence). Deletions cut 0 bases from V and 0 bases from J, with 12 bases between. CDR3 DNA: TGTGCCACCAGCAGAGATAGTGGGCTGAGCTCTGGAAACACCATATATTTT. It encodes CATSRDSGLSSGNTIYF. Looking up the rest from reference TRBV15 and TRBJ1-3 gives the full variable domain: DAMVIQNPRYQVTQFGKPVTLSCSQTLNHNVMYWYQQKSSQAPKLLFHYYDKDFNNEADTPDNFQSRRPNTSFCFLDIRSPGLGDTAMYLCATSRDSGLSSGNTIYFGEGSWLTVV.

Many counts were recorded for this clonotype. CDR3 in amino acids: CASSHREGQNYGYTF. CDR3 nucleotides: TGTGCCAGCAGCCACAGAGAGGGGCAGAACTATGGCTACACCTTC. V gene TRBV7-2 combines with J gene TRBJ1-2; D perhaps matches TRBD1 (5 bases). Germline V gene sequence: CDR1 SGHTA, CDR2 FQGNSA. Deletions cut 5 bases from V and 2 bases from J, with 15 bases between. This CDR3 region has 15 residues.

This clonotype occurred many times. This chain joins TRBV7-9 and TRBJ2-1, with a possible D match to TRBD1 (6 bases). Germline V CDR1 and CDR2: SEHNR, FQNEAQ (reference sequence). The CDR3 covers 12 residues. Trimming took off 5 bases at V and 9 bases at J, with 11 bases between the two ends. The CDR3, as DNA: TGTGCCAGCAGCCCACAGGGCCTTGAGCAGTTCTTC. Amino acid sequence: CASSPQGLEQFF.

The J gene is TRBJ1-4, the V gene TRBV12-5; possible D gene TRBD1, 6 bases. The CDR3 totals 16 residues. V was clipped by 5 bases and J by 8 bases, with 21 bases between them. The germline V gene has CDR1 LGHNT and CDR2 FRNRAP. The CDR3 spells CASGPWDWDTGEKLFF. The DNA for the CDR3 is TGTGCTAGTGGTCCGTGGGATTGGGACACAGGCGAAAAACTGTTTTTT.

This clonotype was counted a few times. The chain recombines TRBV20-1 with TRBJ2-3; possibly TRBD1 or TRBD2 for D (6 bases each). The ends were cut back, 6 bases at V and 2 bases at J, with 18 bases in the middle. Germline V gene sequence: CDR1 DFQATT, CDR2 SNEGSKA (reference sequence). The CDR3 runs 15 residues. The CDR3 loop reads CSAVELEGDTDTQYF. The CDR3 nucleotides are TGCAGTGCCGTAGAGTTGGAGGGGGACACAGATACGCAGTATTTT.

This clonotype was counted many times. This rearrangement joins TRBV7-2 to TRBJ2-3, with a tentative D call TRBD2 (5 bases). Germline V gene data show CDR1 as SGHTA and CDR2 as FQGNSA. This CDR3 has 15 residues. V was cut by 1 base and J by 2 bases, with 10 bases left in between. CDR3 in amino acids: CASSLGQRFTDTQYF. The CDR3 region has the DNA TGTGCCAGCAGCTTAGGCCAGCGGTTCACAGATACGCAGTATTTT.